This is a list of T cell receptor beta chains from one sample in a study of blood T cell repertoires in COVID-19. Method: immunoSEQ multiplex PCR; TCRdb's copy keeps in-frame clones and lacks some. The sample consists of over 120,000 clones, 88% of them appearing once. Sequencing input: peripheral blood. These receptors were obtained from a woman aged 50 to 60 with acute or convalescent COVID-19. The CDR3 runs from the conserved cysteine through the conserved F or W. Fields, in order: clone size, D gene, J gene, V gene, CDR3 protein, CDR3 DNA. D genes are given only for firm matches. Not every row has a clone size; where given, it reads once, few, many or a size class.

abundance: few
d_gene: NA
j_gene: TRBJ1-1
v_gene: TRBV6-5
CDR3aa: CASSLTGQLRAFF
CDR3nt: TGTGCCAGCAGTCTCACAGGGCAGCTGAGAGCTTTCTTT

abundance: NA
d_gene: NA
j_gene: TRBJ1-5
v_gene: TRBV6-2/TRBV6-3
CDR3aa: CASSYSNRGNQPQHF
CDR3nt: TGTGCCAGCAGTTACTCGAATAGGGGAAACCAGCCCCAGCATTTT

abundance: once
d_gene: TRBD1
j_gene: TRBJ1-5
v_gene: TRBV6-5
CDR3aa: CASSYRQGMNQPQHF
CDR3nt: TGTGCCAGCAGTTACCGACAGGGGATGAATCAGCCCCAGCATTTT

abundance: NA
d_gene: NA
j_gene: TRBJ2-7
v_gene: TRBV10-3
CDR3aa: CAISEPTGFGEQYF
CDR3nt: TGTGCCATCAGTGAGCCGACAGGTTTTGGCGAGCAGTACTTC

abundance: NA
d_gene: TRBD2
j_gene: TRBJ2-1
v_gene: TRBV5-1
CDR3aa: CASSFLAVGTNEQFF
CDR3nt: TGCGCCAGCAGCTTTCTAGCGGTGGGCACCAATGAGCAGTTCTTC

abundance: NA
d_gene: NA
j_gene: TRBJ2-5
v_gene: TRBV4-1
CDR3aa: CASSQDHAVETQYF
CDR3nt: TGCGCCAGCAGCCAAGATCACGCGGTAGAGACCCAGTACTTC

abundance: NA
d_gene: TRBD1
j_gene: TRBJ2-7
v_gene: TRBV11-3
CDR3aa: CASSLPGQGYEQYF
CDR3nt: TGTGCCAGCAGCCTACCGGGACAGGGCTACGAGCAGTACTTC

abundance: NA
d_gene: TRBD1
j_gene: TRBJ2-5
v_gene: TRBV5-1
CDR3aa: CASSPISGQGIETQYF
CDR3nt: TGCGCCAGCAGCCCAATTAGCGGACAGGGGATTGAGACCCAGTACTTC

abundance: NA
d_gene: TRBD2
j_gene: TRBJ2-5
v_gene: TRBV2
CDR3aa: CASSGKAGEGETQYF
CDR3nt: TGTGCCAGCAGTGGTAAAGCGGGAGAGGGAGAGACCCAGTACTTC

abundance: once
d_gene: NA
j_gene: TRBJ1-2
v_gene: TRBV28
CDR3aa: CASSDGGYGYGYTF
CDR3nt: TGTGCCAGCAGTGACGGGGGGTACGGCTATGGCTACACCTTC

abundance: few
d_gene: TRBD2
j_gene: TRBJ2-7
v_gene: TRBV7-9
CDR3aa: CASSLSDGRAIYEQYF
CDR3nt: TGTGCCAGCAGCTTAAGTGACGGGAGGGCCATCTACGAGCAGTACTTC

abundance: NA
d_gene: TRBD1
j_gene: TRBJ2-7
v_gene: TRBV6-5
CDR3aa: CASRKDRGLYEQYF
CDR3nt: TGTGCCAGCAGGAAAGACAGGGGGCTCTACGAGCAGTACTTC

abundance: NA
d_gene: TRBD1
j_gene: TRBJ2-1
v_gene: TRBV13
CDR3aa: CASSFGTGINEQFF
CDR3nt: TGTGCCAGCAGCTTCGGGACAGGGATTAATGAGCAGTTCTTC

abundance: NA
d_gene: NA
j_gene: TRBJ2-3
v_gene: TRBV18
CDR3aa: CASSPPAAGPDTQYF
CDR3nt: TGTGCCAGCTCACCTCCCGCTGCAGGTCCGGATACGCAGTATTTT

abundance: NA
d_gene: NA
j_gene: TRBJ2-1
v_gene: TRBV14
CDR3aa: CASSQLTSSYNEQFF
CDR3nt: TGTGCCAGCAGCCAACTTACGAGCTCCTACAATGAGCAGTTCTTC

abundance: NA
d_gene: NA
j_gene: TRBJ2-5
v_gene: TRBV2
CDR3aa: CASSPQQRYQETQYF
CDR3nt: TGTGCCAGCAGTCCTCAACAGAGATACCAAGAGACCCAGTACTTC

abundance: few
d_gene: NA
j_gene: TRBJ1-1
v_gene: TRBV4-1
CDR3aa: CASSQTDTLNTEAFF
CDR3nt: TGCGCCAGCAGCCAGACGGACACATTGAACACTGAAGCTTTCTTT

abundance: NA
d_gene: NA
j_gene: TRBJ1-1
v_gene: TRBV2
CDR3aa: CASRQVEGLDTEAFF
CDR3nt: TGTGCCAGCAGGCAAGTGGAGGGTTTGGACACTGAAGCTTTCTTT

abundance: NA
d_gene: TRBD2
j_gene: TRBJ2-7
v_gene: TRBV27
CDR3aa: CASGPLAGYYEQYF
CDR3nt: TGTGCCAGCGGACCCTTAGCGGGGTACTACGAGCAGTACTTC

abundance: NA
d_gene: TRBD2
j_gene: TRBJ2-3
v_gene: TRBV2
CDR3aa: CASDAGTSGSVRTDTQYF
CDR3nt: TGTGCCAGCGATGCCGGGACTAGCGGGAGCGTTCGCACAGATACGCAGTATTTT